Below, one TCR beta chain is given with its context. Germline assignment: CDR1 MNHEY and CDR2 SMNVEV (reference sequence). The length of the CDR3 is 14 residues. Trimming left V 5 bases short and J 1 base short, with 6 bases between. This specimen comes from a study of blood T cell repertoires in COVID-19. Study context: T cells, B-cell-depleted T cells, or PBMCs supplied cDNA or gDNA.

Seattle patient enrollment occurred during active infection, with longitudinal follow-up thereafter. The data were produced by immunoSEQ multiplex PCR, yet TCRdb's version contains in-frame clones alone and is incomplete. The sample records about 390,000 clones, more than 70% being singletons. The TCR originated in a woman aged 60-75 years with COVID-19, enrolled during active disease. Specimen: peripheral blood. The chain couples TRBV27 to TRBJ2-6, with unresolved D. CDR3 amino acids: CASSKRSGANVLTF. CDR3 DNA: TGTGCCAGCAGTAAGAGGTCTGGGGCCAACGTCCTGACTTTC.